The 30 T cell receptor beta chains listed next were all sequenced from one sample in a study of blood T cells in healthy people across ages. Primers used in a second PCR of roughly 7 to 12 cycles were a sample-barcoded 5' primer and a J-beta primer mix. One entry per CDR3 protein results from TCRdb running MiXCR on the 5' RACE reads. Of 600,000 to 650,000 distinct CDR3 sequences detected, under 70% appear once; the ten largest clones hold more than 35%. The sequenced sample consisted of blood. The origin of the receptors is a man in his fifties or sixties in good health.

The chain links TRBV6-5 to TRBJ1-2, with 7 positions matching TRBD1. Trimming cost V 5 bases and J 1 base; bases outside gene matches: 1. CDR3 size: 13 residues. Per the germline V gene, CDR1 is MNHEY and CDR2 is SVGAGI. The DNA for the CDR3 is TGTGCCAGCAGTCGACAGGGTAACTATGGCTACACCTTC. Its translation is CASSRQGNYGYTF.

Regarding this clonotype: Relative to the germline gene, one junction end is altered; a read error may explain this. This chain connects TRBV27 to TRBJ1-5, with 7 bases that match TRBD1. In germline, CDR1 is MNHEY, CDR2 SMNVEV (reference sequence). The CDR3 consists of 13 residues. DNA for the CDR3: TGTGCCAGCAGTGTATCAGGGGGTCAGCCCCAGCATTTT. It encodes CASSVSGGQPQHF.

The CDR3 spells CAISKTGYEAKNIQYF. The CDR3 DNA reads TGTGCCATCAGCAAAACAGGGTATGAGGCCAAAAACATTCAGTACTTC. The chain links TRBV10-3 to TRBJ2-4; TRBD1 might be the D (6 bases). This CDR3 region has 16 residues. Trimming stripped 6 bases from V and 1 base from J, with 16 bases between. CDR1 and CDR2 from the germline V gene are ENHRY and SYGVKD.

This chain joins TRBV7-9 and TRBJ1-2, with 8 nucleotides matching TRBD1. The CDR3 is 16 amino acids. J lost 7 bases, V lost 5 bases, and 15 bases had no gene match. Germline V gene lookup returns CDR1 SEHNR and CDR2 FQNEAQ (reference sequence). DNA for the CDR3: TGTGCCAGCAGCCCACAGGTGGCAGGGGGCGCGAGTGGCTACACCTTC. Protein product: CASSPQVAGGASGYTF.

V is TRBV18 and J is TRBJ1-2; D is perhaps TRBD1 (5 bases). V lost 3 bases and J 4 bases, leaving 9 bases between the germline ends. The CDR3 totals 13 residues. Germline loops: CDR1 KGHSH, CDR2 LQKENI. Here the CDR3 reads CASSPGGSYGYTF. DNA of the CDR3: TGTGCCAGCTCACCGGGGGGATCCTATGGCTACACCTTC.

This sequence joins TRBV6-5 and TRBJ1-2, with 10 bases aligning to TRBD1. Germline CDR1 and CDR2: MNHEY and SVGAGI. This CDR3 comprises 15 residues. The J segment lost 2 bases and the V segment lost 5 bases, leaving 5 bases of the junction unmatched. CDR3 in amino acids: CASSDPTGGNYGYTF. In DNA form, the CDR3 reads TGTGCCAGCAGTGACCCGACAGGGGGCAACTATGGCTACACCTTC.

This chain uses TRBV5-1 with TRBJ2-7; 11 nucleotides align to TRBD1. From germline, CDR1 is SGHRS and CDR2 YFSETQ. The junction had 3 bases not matched to a gene; V was cut back by 5 bases and J by 2 bases. The CDR3 totals 14 residues. The CDR3 region is CASREGQGAYEQYF. CDR3 nucleotide sequence: TGCGCCAGCAGGGAGGGACAGGGGGCCTACGAGCAGTACTTC. The entire variable domain, with the rest obtained from reference TRBV5-1 and TRBJ2-7, is as follows: KAGVTQTPRYLIKTRGQQVTLSCSPISGHRSVSWYQQTPGQGLQFLFEYFSETQRNKGNFPGRFSGRQFSNSRSEMNVSTLELGDSALYLCASREGQGAYEQYFGPGTRLTVT.

The genes are TRBV7-2 and TRBJ2-1, with 9 bases lining up with TRBD2. V trimming: 4 bases; J trimming: 10 bases; junction bases outside the gene matches: 11. The CDR3 length is 15 residues. Germline loops: CDR1 SGHTA, CDR2 FQGNSA. This chain's CDR3 is CASSYLAGFAWEQFF. CDR3 in DNA: TGTGCCAGCAGCTATCTAGCGGGGTTCGCCTGGGAGCAGTTCTTC.

V usage is TRBV28 and J usage is TRBJ1-2; D is uncertain. Germline V lookup: CDR1 MDHEN, CDR2 SYDVKM. V lost 7 bases and J 9 bases, leaving 15 bases between the germline ends. The length of the CDR3 is 12 residues. The CDR3 protein is CASTSYEASYTF. The CDR3 DNA reads as TGTGCCAGCACCTCTTACGAGGCAAGCTACACCTTC.

The rearrangement joins TRBV29-1 to TRBJ2-1; D gene uncertain. V was pared by 6 bases and J by 5 bases, with 11 bases between. The CDR3 covers 12 residues. Germline V lookup: CDR1 SQVTM, CDR2 ANQGSEA. The DNA for the CDR3 is TGCAGCGTGACCAGTGAGGACAATGAGCAGTTCTTC. This translates into CSVTSEDNEQFF.

The table lists this clonotype with a count of one. CDR3 DNA: TGTGCCAGCAGTTTCTACAGCTCCTACGAGCAGTACTTC. Amino acid sequence: CASSFYSSYEQYF. The J gene is TRBJ2-7, the V gene TRBV12-3 or TRBV12-4; D is uncertain. V was clipped by 3 bases and J by 0 bases, with 6 bases between them. This CDR3 is built from 13 residues.

This chain joins TRBV20-1 and TRBJ2-7; the D is unclear. Germline V lookup: CDR1 DFQATT, CDR2 SNEGSKA (reference sequence). The CDR3 is 11 amino acids. Trimming cost V 6 bases and J 4 bases, with 10 bases left between them. CDR3 coding DNA: TGCAGTGCCCCTGACGTGTACGAGCAGTACTTC. Encoded protein: CSAPDVYEQYF.

The chain recombines TRBV20-1 with TRBJ2-7, with 9 bases that match TRBD1. CDR1 and CDR2 (germline): DFQATT, SNEGSKA (reference sequence). This CDR3 comprises 15 residues. V shed 5 bases, J shed 6 bases, and the junction held 14 bases outside the gene matches. Here the CDR3 DNA reads TGCAGTGCTGACTCCGGCGGGACAGGGTATTCCGAGCAGTACTTC. Its translation: CSADSGGTGYSEQYF.

This clonotype was observed once. The chain combines TRBV11-2 with TRBJ2-5, with unresolved D. Germline V lookup: CDR1 SGHAT, CDR2 FQNNGV. Trimming stripped 5 bases from V and 4 bases from J, with 14 bases between. This CDR3 contains 14 residues. The CDR3 is CASSRTTGGETQYF. The CDR3 region has the DNA TGTGCCAGCAGCCGAACAACGGGCGGAGAGACCCAGTACTTC.

The gene calls are TRBV5-1 and TRBJ2-5; 7 bases align to TRBD1. The germline gives CDR1 SGHRS, CDR2 YFSETQ. The CDR3 is 15 amino acids. Trimming cost V 4 bases and J 4 bases; bases outside gene matches: 10. The CDR3 sequence: CASSPTGTEGETQYF. For the CDR3, the DNA is TGCGCCAGCAGCCCTACCGGGACAGAAGGAGAGACCCAGTACTTC.

This clonotype was seen more than once but under ten times. CDR3 protein: CASSHDGRWGYEQYF. The CDR3 bases are TGTGCCAGCAGCCACGACGGACGGTGGGGTTACGAGCAGTACTTC. This chain joins TRBV14 and TRBJ2-7; D remains ambiguous. The ends were cut back, 3 bases at V and 4 bases at J, with 16 bases in the middle. CDR1 is SGHDN, CDR2 FVKESK, per germline. This CDR3 has 15 amino acids.

This clonotype was counted many times. This sequence joins TRBV3-1 and TRBJ2-1, with D unclear. CDR3 length: 14 amino acids. Germline V gene lookup returns CDR1 LGHDT and CDR2 YNNKEL (reference sequence). With 0 bases removed from V and 6 bases from J, the gap between germline ends came to 9 bases. The CDR3 loop is CASSQERLFNEQFF. CDR3 bases: TGTGCCAGCAGCCAAGAGAGGCTCTTCAATGAGCAGTTCTTC.

DNA for the CDR3: TGTGCCAGCAGCCCACGAGGCAGGGGGTTGTACGAGCAGTACTTC. Amino acids: CASSPRGRGLYEQYF. The gene calls are TRBV9 and TRBJ2-7, with 7 bases lining up with TRBD1. Germline V gene data show CDR1 as SGDLS and CDR2 as YYNGEE. Losses at the gene ends were 4 bases for V and 4 bases for J; bases not matched to a gene: 11. The CDR3 runs 15 residues.

The rearrangement links TRBV20-1 to TRBJ2-1; 12 bases match TRBD1. The V gene's germline CDR1 is DFQATT and CDR2 SNEGSKA (reference sequence). This CDR3 is 21 amino acids long. The J segment lost 9 bases and the V segment lost 2 bases, leaving 26 bases of the junction unmatched. CDR3 nucleotide sequence: TGCAGTGCTAGACCAGTTTCCGGGACAGGGGGCCCGGGACTAGGGGGCGGTGAGCAGTTCTTC. It codes for CSARPVSGTGGPGLGGGEQFF.

This chain joins TRBV7-2 and TRBJ1-5; the D gene is possibly TRBD1 (6 bases). This CDR3 is built from 13 residues. Trimming pared 4 bases from V and 5 bases from J, leaving 9 bases between. CDR1 and CDR2 from the germline V gene are SGHTA and FQGNSA. CDR3 DNA sequence: TGTGCCAGCAGCTGGAGGGGGGATCAGCCCCAGCATTTT. This codes for CASSWRGDQPQHF.

As for this clonotype: Germline is not matched at one junction end, which may reflect a read error. This chain joins TRBV9 and TRBJ2-3; 9 bases fit TRBD2. The CDR3 is 18 amino acids. Germline V gives CDR1 SGDLS, CDR2 YYNGEE. The CDR3 reads CASSVGRSGGLAADKQYF. The CDR3, as DNA: TGTGCCAGCAGCGTAGGACGTAGCGGGGGACTAGCCGCAGATAAGCAGTATTTT.

V is TRBV5-1 and J is TRBJ2-1, with 13 positions matching TRBD2. Losses at the gene ends were 3 bases for V and 6 bases for J; bases not matched to a gene: 6. CDR1 is SGHRS and CDR2 is YFSETQ in the germline V gene. This CDR3 spans 16 amino acids. The CDR3 spells CASSSTSGGSFNEQFF. The CDR3 coding sequence is TGCGCCAGCAGCTCGACTAGCGGGGGGAGTTTCAATGAGCAGTTCTTC.

This clonotype was counted only a few times. The rearrangement uses TRBV14 and TRBJ2-5; no clear D. The germline V gene encodes CDR1 SGHDN and CDR2 FVKESK. CDR3 length equals 13 residues. The germline V and J ends were trimmed by 5 bases and 1 base, with 8 bases remaining between them. CDR3 nucleotides: TGTGCCAGCAGCAAACACCTCCAAGAGACCCAGTACTTC. This sequence encodes CASSKHLQETQYF.

This clonotype was detected once. The chain uses TRBV5-1 and TRBJ1-2; 9 bases agree with TRBD1. Germline V CDR1 and CDR2: SGHRS, YFSETQ. The CDR3 extends over 17 amino acids. The V gene end was trimmed by 4 bases and the J gene end by 5 bases; junction bases not matched to a gene: 15. The CDR3 nucleotides are TGCGCCAGCAGCCCCACAGGGGGCCTATTGGAGTTTTATGGCTACACCTTC. It codes for CASSPTGGLLEFYGYTF.

V and J are TRBV12-3 or TRBV12-4 and TRBJ2-7; a possible D gene is TRBD2 (6 bases). The length of the CDR3 is 14 residues. V lost 6 bases to trimming and J lost 4 bases, with 16 bases between them. The CDR3 bases are TGTGCCAGCAGGGGGGGAAGTCTGAGTTACGAGCAGTACTTC. Its protein is CASRGGSLSYEQYF.

This clonotype has more than one count but fewer than ten. This sequence joins TRBV20-1 and TRBJ1-2, with D unresolved. The length of the CDR3 is 13 residues. Germline assignment: CDR1 DFQATT and CDR2 SNEGSKA (reference sequence). V dropped 1 base and J dropped 1 base, with 7 bases sitting between them. The CDR3 DNA reads TGCAGTGCTAGAGTTCCAGTTAACTATGGCTACACCTTC. Encoded protein: CSARVPVNYGYTF.

J is TRBJ2-1 and V is TRBV2, with D hard to call. Germline V gives CDR1 SNHLY, CDR2 FYNNEI. This CDR3 region has 14 residues. Between the trimmed V and J ends, which lost 3 bases and 6 bases, there was a span of 12 bases. The CDR3 here is CASSEVVRANEQFF. The CDR3 coding sequence is TGTGCCAGCAGTGAGGTAGTTAGGGCCAATGAGCAGTTCTTC.

The chain has TRBV5-1 and TRBJ2-1, with D maybe TRBD1 (6 bases). The V gene's germline CDR1 is SGHRS and CDR2 YFSETQ. V was clipped by 4 bases and J by 6 bases, with 14 bases between them. The CDR3 runs 14 residues. CDR3 sequence reads: CASSPRQVPNEQFF. The CDR3 DNA reads TGCGCCAGCAGCCCCAGACAGGTACCCAATGAGCAGTTCTTC. The full variable domain, rest sourced from reference TRBV5-1 and TRBJ2-1, is KAGVTQTPRYLIKTRGQQVTLSCSPISGHRSVSWYQQTPGQGLQFLFEYFSETQRNKGNFPGRFSGRQFSNSRSEMNVSTLELGDSALYLCASSPRQVPNEQFFGPGTRLTVL.

The gene calls are TRBV10-3 and TRBJ2-7; TRBD1 matches at 10 bases. Trimming cost V 11 bases and J 6 bases; bases outside gene matches: 16. Germline V lookup: CDR1 ENHRY, CDR2 SYGVKD. This CDR3 region has 15 residues. The CDR3 spells CAARPRQGAISEQYF. CDR3 bases: TGTGCCGCCCGACCCAGACAGGGGGCAATTTCCGAGCAGTACTTC.

This chain uses TRBV5-1 with TRBJ2-3; D is possibly TRBD2 (6 bases). This CDR3 region has 15 residues. The V gene's germline CDR1 is SGHRS and CDR2 YFSETQ. The ends were cut back, 6 bases at V and 3 bases at J, with 17 bases in the middle. Here the CDR3 reads CASNSRLGRTDTQYF. Written as DNA, the CDR3 is TGCGCCAGCAATAGCCGACTAGGGCGAACAGATACGCAGTATTTT.